This T cell receptor (beta chain) was captured in a study of beta chain features in type 1 diabetes. Every isolated RNA sample was fully reverse transcribed, so sequencing captured expressed TCRB transcripts. Clones were sequenced by immunoSEQ multiplex PCR, and TCRdb holds only the in-frame ones, with some missing. The sample has 160,000 or so clones, approximately 9.1% seen once. This clone was counted between two and nine times. This CDR3 is built from 14 residues. V was cut by 3 bases and J by 2 bases, with 10 bases left in between. In germline, CDR1 is LNHNV, CDR2 YYDKDF (reference sequence). This TCR derives from a woman under 30 in good health. Material for sequencing was central memory CD4+ T cells from blood. This sequence joins TRBV15 and TRBJ2-5, with TRBD2 as a possible D gene (5 bases). Here the CDR3 DNA reads TGTGCCACCAGCAGTGGCCCGGGGCAAGAGACCCAGTACTTC. Its translation: CATSSGPGQETQYF.